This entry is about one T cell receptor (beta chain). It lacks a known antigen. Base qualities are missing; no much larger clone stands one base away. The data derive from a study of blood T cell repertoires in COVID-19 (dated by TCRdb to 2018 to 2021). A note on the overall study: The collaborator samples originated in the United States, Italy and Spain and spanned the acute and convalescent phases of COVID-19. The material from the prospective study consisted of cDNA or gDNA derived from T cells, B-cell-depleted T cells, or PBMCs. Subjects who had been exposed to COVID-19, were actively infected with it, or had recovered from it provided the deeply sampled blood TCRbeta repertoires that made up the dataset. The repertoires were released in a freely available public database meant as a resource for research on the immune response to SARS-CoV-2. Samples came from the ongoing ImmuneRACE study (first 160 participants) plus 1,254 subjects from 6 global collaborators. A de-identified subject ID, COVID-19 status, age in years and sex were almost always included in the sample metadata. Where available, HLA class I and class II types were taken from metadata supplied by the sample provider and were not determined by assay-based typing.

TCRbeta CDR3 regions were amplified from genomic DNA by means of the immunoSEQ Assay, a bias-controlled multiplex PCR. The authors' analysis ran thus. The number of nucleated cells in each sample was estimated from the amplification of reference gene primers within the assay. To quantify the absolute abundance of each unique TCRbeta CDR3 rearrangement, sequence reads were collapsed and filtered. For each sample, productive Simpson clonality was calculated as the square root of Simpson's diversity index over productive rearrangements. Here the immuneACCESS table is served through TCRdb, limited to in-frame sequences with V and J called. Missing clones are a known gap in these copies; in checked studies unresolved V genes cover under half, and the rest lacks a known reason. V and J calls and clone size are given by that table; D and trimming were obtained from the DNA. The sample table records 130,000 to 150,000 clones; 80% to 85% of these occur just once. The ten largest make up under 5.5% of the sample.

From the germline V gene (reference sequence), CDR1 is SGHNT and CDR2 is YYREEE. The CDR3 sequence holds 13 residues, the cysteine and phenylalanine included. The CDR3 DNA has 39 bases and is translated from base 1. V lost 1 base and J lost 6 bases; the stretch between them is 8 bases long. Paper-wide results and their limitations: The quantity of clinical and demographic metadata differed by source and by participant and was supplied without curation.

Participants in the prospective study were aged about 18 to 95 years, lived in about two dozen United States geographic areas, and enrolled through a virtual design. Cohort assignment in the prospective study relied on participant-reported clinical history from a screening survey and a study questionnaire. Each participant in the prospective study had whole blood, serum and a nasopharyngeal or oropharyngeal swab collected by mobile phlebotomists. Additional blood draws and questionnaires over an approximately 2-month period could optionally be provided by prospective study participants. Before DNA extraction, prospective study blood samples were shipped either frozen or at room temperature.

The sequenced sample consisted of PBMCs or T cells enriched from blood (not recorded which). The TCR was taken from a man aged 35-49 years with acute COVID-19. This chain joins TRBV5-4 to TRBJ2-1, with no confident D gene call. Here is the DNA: TGTGCCAGCAGCTTGTGGGCAGCCAATGAGCAGTTCTTC. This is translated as CASSLWAANEQFF.